The clone carrying this T cell receptor beta chain was counted many times. Its antigen is not identified. Unsorted libraries used 2 million PBMCs kept at -80 degrees C. This record comes from a study of neurological immune-mediated disorders. This CDR3 contains 15 residues. V dropped 5 bases and J dropped 1; count of bases not matched to a gene: 5. In germline, CDR1 is DFQATT, CDR2 SNEGSKA (reference sequence). Study-level points and caveats: Falling below healthy controls, multiple sclerosis showed the least TCR clonal expansion, while HTLV-1-associated myelopathy showed the most.

Template-switch 5'RACE cDNA synthesis added a 10-nucleotide unique molecular identifier. Each CDR3 protein gets one entry after TCRdb re-called the 5' RACE reads with MiXCR. The sample records 55,000 to 70,000 distinct CDR3 sequences, roughly an eighth being singletons. V usage is TRBV20-1 and J usage is TRBJ2-1; 10 nucleotides line up with TRBD2. The receptor's source is a man aged 60 to 75 in good health. The sequencing sample was made of PBMCs. The CDR3 nucleotides are TGCAGTGCTCCGACTAGCGGGCGATCCTACAATGAGCAGTTCTTC. It specifies CSAPTSGRSYNEQFF.